The 7 T cell receptor beta chains in this list originate from one sample, sequenced in a study of T cell responses to AZD1222 COVID-19 vaccine. Sequenced by immunoSEQ multiplex PCR; TCRdb stores in-frame clones only, minus some. The table lists 150,000 or so clones, approximately 92% of them singletons. The sequencing used peripheral blood, collected 28 days after the second AZD1222 dose. The receptors derive from an adult who received the AZD1222 COVID-19 vaccine.

The chain recombines TRBV29-1 with TRBJ1-1, with a weak D call TRBD1 (5 bases). CDR1 is SQVTM, CDR2 ANQGSEA, per germline. The V end lost 7 bases, the J end lost 1 base, and 13 bases lay between the germline ends. The CDR3 totals 13 residues. Written as DNA, the CDR3 is TGCAGCGCCGGGACGGCGCCGAACACTGAAGCTTTCTTT. It codes for CSAGTAPNTEAFF. The full variable domain, in which reference TRBV29-1 and TRBJ1-1 provide the parts outside the CDR3, is SAVISQKPSRDICQRGTSLTIQCQVDSQVTMMFWYRQQPGQSLTLIATANQGSEATYESGFVIDKFPISRPNLTFSTLTVSNMSPEDSSIYLCSAGTAPNTEAFFGQGTRLTVV.

The gene calls are TRBV28 and TRBJ2-3; weak D call: TRBD1 (8 bases). V was pared by 6 bases and J by 8 bases, with 21 bases between. Germline loops: CDR1 MDHEN, CDR2 SYDVKM. The CDR3 extends over 15 amino acids. CDR3 residues: CASRNRGGHLGTQYF. The CDR3 region has the DNA TGTGCCAGCAGAAACAGGGGGGGTCACCTAGGTACGCAGTATTTT.

The rearrangement joins TRBV4-2 to TRBJ1-1, with TRBD1 identical over 8 bases. The CDR3 loop spans 15 amino acids. In germline, CDR1 is LGHNA, CDR2 YNFKEQ. The V segment lost 0 bases and the J segment 7 bases; nucleotides outside the gene matches: 7. CDR3 DNA: TGTGCCAGCAGCCAAGATCGGACAGGGCGAAATGAAGCTTTCTTT. This gives the protein CASSQDRTGRNEAFF.

The V call is TRBV13, the J call TRBJ2-3, with 7 bases identical to TRBD2. The CDR3 spans 14 residues. With 3 bases clipped from V and 4 bases from J, the junction kept 4 bases outside the gene matches. Germline V gene sequence: CDR1 PRHDT, CDR2 FYEKMQ (reference sequence). Written as DNA, the CDR3 is TGTGCCAGCAGCTTGCGGGGGATGGCAGATACGCAGTATTTT. Translation gives CASSLRGMADTQYF.

This clone was found once. This chain joins TRBV28 and TRBJ1-5; TRBD1 might be the D (5 bases). Between the trimmed V and J ends, which lost 3 bases and 6 bases, there was a span of 12 bases. Germline V gene sequence: CDR1 MDHEN, CDR2 SYDVKM. This CDR3 is built from 14 residues. The CDR3 sequence is CASSFSGGTQPQHF. In nucleotides, the CDR3 is TGTGCCAGCAGTTTCTCGGGAGGGACTCAGCCCCAGCATTTT.

This clone was detected only a few times. The gene calls are TRBV13 and TRBJ2-5, with 7 bases fitting TRBD1. The CDR3 covers 13 residues. Trimming removed 4 bases from V and 4 bases from J; junction bases left unmatched: 3. Germline assignment: CDR1 PRHDT and CDR2 FYEKMQ (reference sequence). Here the CDR3 reads CASSWTGRETQYF. CDR3 coding DNA: TGTGCCAGCAGCTGGACAGGTCGAGAGACCCAGTACTTC.

The chain couples TRBV5-1 to TRBJ2-5; 14 bases map to TRBD2. Per germline, CDR1 SGHRS and CDR2 YFSETQ. Trimming cost V 7 bases and J 1 base; bases outside gene matches: 3. CDR3 length: 15 amino acids. CDR3 DNA: TGCGCCAGCCGGGGACTAGCGGGAGCCCAAGAGACCCAGTACTTC. This codes for CASRGLAGAQETQYF.